This is a list of T cell receptor beta chains from one sample in a study of post-analysis software for immune sequencing data. TCRdb ran MiXCR on the PCR reads and lists one entry per CDR3 protein. In the table there are roughly 400,000 distinct CDR3 sequences, roughly 40% of which are singletons. The sequencing input was blood. The receptor source for this set is a girl aged 2-9 years with multiple sclerosis. CDR3s include the opening cysteine and the closing phenylalanine or tryptophan. The D gene is left open where the match is weak. Size tells how often a clone was seen (once, few, many) or the class of an expanded clone, and some rows leave it out.

clone_size d_call j_call v_call cdr3_nt cdr3_aa
few - TRBJ1-1 TRBV7-6 TGTGCCAGCAGCTTAGTCGACGAGGCTCGTAACACTGAAGCTTTCTTT CASSLVDEARNTEAFF
- TRBD1 TRBJ1-1 TRBV5-1 TGCGCCAGCAGCTCTGACAGGGGGCGTGGGGCTGAAGCTTTCTTT CASSSDRGRGAEAFF
few - TRBJ2-6 TRBV9 TGTGCCAGCAGCACCGGGTTCACTGGGGCCAACGTCCTGACTTTC CASSTGFTGANVLTF
- - TRBJ2-5 TRBV28 TGTGCCAGCAGTTTTGACAGAAAAGAGACCCAGTACTTC CASSFDRKETQYF
- - TRBJ2-7 TRBV18 TGTGCCAGCCCCACCACACGAAAGAAGCGCCAGAGTTTAGACGAGCAGTACTTC CASPTTRKKRQSLDEQYF
- - TRBJ1-4 TRBV5-8 TGTGCCAGCAGCTTGGGGGCCTTACAGCCTTCTAATGAAAAACTGTTTTTT CASSLGALQPSNEKLFF
few TRBD1 TRBJ1-5 TRBV12-3/TRBV12-4 TGTGCCAGCAGTCGCGGGGGGGACAGGCGCAATCAGCCCCAGCATTTT CASSRGGDRRNQPQHF
- TRBD2 TRBJ2-7 TRBV20-1 TGCAGTGCTAGAGGACTAGCGGGGTCATACGAGCAGTACTTC CSARGLAGSYEQYF
few - TRBJ2-1 TRBV27 TGTGCCAGCAGTTTATTGGGGGGGGGCAACAATGAGCAGTTCTTC CASSLLGGGNNEQFF
- - TRBJ2-3 TRBV29-1 TGCAGCGTTGCCCGAAGGGGAAGGTCTAGCACAGATACGCAGTATTTT CSVARRGRSSTDTQYF
few TRBD1 TRBJ2-1 TRBV5-1 TGCGCCAGCAGCATCGACAGGGGGCGGTACAATGAGCAGTTCTTC CASSIDRGRYNEQFF
few - TRBJ2-1 TRBV27 TGTGCCAGCACCCAGGGACTTCGGTACAATGAGCAGTTCTTC CASTQGLRYNEQFF
- TRBD2 TRBJ2-7 TRBV5-1 TGCGCCAGCAGCTTCCAACCACGCGGGAGTTTGGACGAGCAGTACTTC CASSFQPRGSLDEQYF